This T cell receptor beta chain is drawn from a study of OX40 agonist ivuxolimab in advanced cancers. The CDR3 is 14 amino acids. CDR1 is LNHDA and CDR2 is SQIVND in the germline V gene (reference sequence). Unmatched junction bases numbered 2, after V lost 1 base and J lost 5 bases. Concerning this clone: Its antigen is not identified.

Libraries were prepared by immunoSEQ multiplex PCR; TCRdb keeps only in-frame clonotypes and omits some of them. Of some 15,000 clones in the sample, around 90% were seen once. Study-level points and caveats: Mean expanded clone counts were higher in CD8+ than CD4+ T cells.

This chain joins TRBV19 and TRBJ1-5; 7 bases are a match to TRBD1. The sequencing used CD4+ or CD8+ T cells sorted from blood, collected in a trial of the OX40 agonist ivuxolimab. The receptor was isolated from an adult with an advanced solid tumor such as melanoma, head and neck, liver or kidney cancer. CDR3 residues: CASSIGDSYQPQHF. For the CDR3, the DNA is TGTGCCAGTAGTATAGGGGACAGTTATCAGCCCCAGCATTTT.